One and the same sample provided the 12 T cell receptor beta chains below, sequenced in a study of T cell responses to AZD1222 COVID-19 vaccine. Generated by immunoSEQ multiplex PCR, the TCRdb table keeps only in-frame clones and is missing some. The sample has nearly 110,000 clones; about 90% are singletons. This sample comprised peripheral blood, obtained 28 days after the second AZD1222 dose. These receptors were obtained from an adult who received the AZD1222 COVID-19 vaccine.

The chain joins TRBV4-3 to TRBJ2-3; D is uncertain. V was shortened by 0 bases and J by 4 bases, with 17 bases between the two germline ends. Germline assignment: CDR1 LGHNA and CDR2 YSLEER. This CDR3 is 17 amino acids long. The CDR3 region has the DNA TGCGCCAGCAGCCAAGATCTGCAGCGTAGTCTCCCAGATACGCAGTATTTT. It codes for CASSQDLQRSLPDTQYF.

The chain employs TRBV11-3 and TRBJ2-3; 7 bases agree with TRBD1. There are 14 residues in the CDR3. Germline trimming cut 1 base from V and 6 bases from J; bases unmatched to any gene: 4. Germline CDR1 reads SGHNT; CDR2 reads YENEEA. The CDR3 DNA sequence: TGTGCCAGCAGCTTAGGGGACAGACATGATACGCAGTATTTT. Translated: CASSLGDRHDTQYF.

The genes are TRBV7-9 and TRBJ1-2; the match to TRBD1 covers 8 bases. V lost 1 base, J lost 6 bases, and 10 bases stayed unmatched. CDR1 and CDR2 (germline): SEHNR, FQNEAQ (reference sequence). CDR3 length: 16 residues. The CDR3 loop reads CASSLEGFGQGDGYTF. The CDR3 region has the DNA TGTGCCAGCAGCTTAGAGGGTTTTGGACAGGGTGATGGCTACACCTTC.

The chain employs TRBV6-5 and TRBJ2-7; no clear D gene. V was clipped by 7 bases and J by 2 bases, with 18 bases between them. CDR3 length equals 15 residues. CDR1 and CDR2 (germline): MNHEY, SVGAGI. The CDR3 loop reads CASNPGRHTTYEQYF. In DNA, the CDR3 is TGTGCCAGCAATCCAGGCAGACATACAACCTACGAGCAGTACTTC.

Here the CDR3 reads CASSDRRAGELFF. The CDR3 nucleotides read TGTGCCAGCAGCGATAGGAGGGCCGGGGAGCTGTTTTTT. The V call is TRBV6-5, the J call TRBJ2-2; a weak D match, TRBD2 (6 bases). V lost 6 bases to trimming and J lost 6 bases, with 11 bases between them. Germline loops: CDR1 MNHEY, CDR2 SVGAGI. The CDR3 is 13 residues long.

The genes are TRBV19 and TRBJ1-5; 9 bases agree with TRBD1. CDR3 length: 16 residues. CDR1 is LNHDA and CDR2 is SQIVND in the germline V gene (reference sequence). V shed 7 bases and J 2 bases; nucleotides not matched to a gene: 9. The CDR3 bases are TGTGCCAGTATTGGGGACAGGGAGGACGGCAATCAGCCCCAGCATTTT. Translation gives CASIGDREDGNQPQHF.

The rearrangement links TRBV3-1 (or the pseudogene TRBV3-2) to TRBJ2-7, with D hard to call. V lost 4 bases to trimming and J lost 2 bases, with 9 bases between them. The germline V gene encodes CDR1 LGHDT and CDR2 YNNKEL (reference sequence). The CDR3 has 13 residues. CDR3 loop: CASSLNKPYEQYF. As DNA, the CDR3 is TGTGCCAGCAGCCTCAACAAACCCTACGAGCAGTACTTC.

The V gene is TRBV7-2, the J gene TRBJ2-1; tentative D call: TRBD2 (6 bases). The length of the CDR3 is 13 residues. Trimming shortened V by 3 bases and J by 9 bases, and 12 bases separated the two germline ends. The germline gives CDR1 SGHTA, CDR2 FQGNSA. The CDR3 DNA follows: TGTGCCAGCAGCTTTGTACAGGAGGGTGAGCAGTTCTTC. Translated: CASSFVQEGEQFF.

The V call is TRBV13, the J call TRBJ1-4; D is uncertain. This CDR3 spans 13 amino acids. In germline, CDR1 is PRHDT, CDR2 FYEKMQ (reference sequence). Trimming left V 3 bases short and J 7 bases short, with 9 bases between. In DNA form, the CDR3 reads TGTGCCAGCAGCTTCCGCCCTTCTGAAAAACTGTTTTTT. Translation: CASSFRPSEKLFF.

CDR3 nucleotide sequence: TGTGCCAGCAGTTCTGAGGTGGGTCGAGCTTTCTTT. Amino acids: CASSSEVGRAFF. The chain is built from TRBV6-5 and TRBJ1-1, with D unresolved. The CDR3 extends over 12 amino acids. V lost 4 bases and J lost 10, with 13 bases in between. Germline V gene data show CDR1 as MNHEY and CDR2 as SVGAGI.

The rearrangement uses TRBV6-2 or TRBV6-3 and TRBJ2-1; 7 nucleotides match TRBD2. This CDR3 comprises 16 residues. Per germline, CDR1 MNHEY and CDR2 SVGEGT. Trimming took 1 base from V and 5 from J; bases not matched to a gene: 8. DNA of the CDR3: TGTGCCAGCAGTTACTTCGAAAGGACTAGAAACAATGAGCAGTTCTTC. This encodes CASSYFERTRNNEQFF.

CDR3 sequence reads: CASSLTGRDGYTF. The CDR3 DNA reads as TGTGCCAGCAGCTTAACAGGGAGGGATGGCTACACCTTC. The chain links TRBV7-3 to TRBJ1-2; D unresolved. Germline V gene data show CDR1 as SGHTA and CDR2 as FQGTGA. The CDR3 is made up of 13 amino acids. V was trimmed by 0 bases and J by 6 bases, leaving 8 bases between them.